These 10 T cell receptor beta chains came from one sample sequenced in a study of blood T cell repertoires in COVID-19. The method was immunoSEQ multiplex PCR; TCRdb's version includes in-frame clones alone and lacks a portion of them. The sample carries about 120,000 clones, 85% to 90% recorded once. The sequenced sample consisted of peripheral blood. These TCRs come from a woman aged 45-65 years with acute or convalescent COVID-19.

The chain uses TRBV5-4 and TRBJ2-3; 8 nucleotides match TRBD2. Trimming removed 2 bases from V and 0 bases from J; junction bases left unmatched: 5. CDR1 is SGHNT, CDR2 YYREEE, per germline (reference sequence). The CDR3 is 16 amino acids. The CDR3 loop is CASSLSSGASTDTQYF. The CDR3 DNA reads TGTGCCAGCAGCTTAAGTAGCGGGGCTAGCACAGATACGCAGTATTTT. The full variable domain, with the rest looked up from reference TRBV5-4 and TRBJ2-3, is ETGVTQSPTHLIKTRGQQVTLRCSSQSGHNTVSWYQQALGQGPQFIFQYYREEENGRGNFPPRFSGLQFPNYSSELNVNALELDDSALYLCASSLSSGASTDTQYFGPGTRLTVL.

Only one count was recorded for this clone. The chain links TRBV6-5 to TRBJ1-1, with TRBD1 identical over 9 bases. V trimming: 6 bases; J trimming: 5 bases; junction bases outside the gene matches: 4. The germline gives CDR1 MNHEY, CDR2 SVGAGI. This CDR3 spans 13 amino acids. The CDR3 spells CASRRTGATEAFF. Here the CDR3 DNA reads TGTGCCAGCAGAAGGACAGGGGCGACTGAAGCTTTCTTT.

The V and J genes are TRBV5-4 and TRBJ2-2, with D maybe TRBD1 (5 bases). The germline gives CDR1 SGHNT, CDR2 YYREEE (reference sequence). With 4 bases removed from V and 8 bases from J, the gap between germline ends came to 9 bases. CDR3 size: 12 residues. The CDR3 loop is CASSRDRGELFF. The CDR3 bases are TGTGCCAGCAGCCGAGACAGAGGGGAGCTGTTTTTT. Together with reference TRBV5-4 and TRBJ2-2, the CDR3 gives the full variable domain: ETGVTQSPTHLIKTRGQQVTLRCSSQSGHNTVSWYQQALGQGPQFIFQYYREEENGRGNFPPRFSGLQFPNYSSELNVNALELDDSALYLCASSRDRGELFFGEGSRLTVL.

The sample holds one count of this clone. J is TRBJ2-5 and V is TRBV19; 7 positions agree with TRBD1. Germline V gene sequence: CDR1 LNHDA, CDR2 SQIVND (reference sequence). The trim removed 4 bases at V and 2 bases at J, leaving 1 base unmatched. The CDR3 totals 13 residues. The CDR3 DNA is TGTGCCAGTAGTAAGGGACAGCAAGAGACCCAGTACTTC. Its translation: CASSKGQQETQYF.

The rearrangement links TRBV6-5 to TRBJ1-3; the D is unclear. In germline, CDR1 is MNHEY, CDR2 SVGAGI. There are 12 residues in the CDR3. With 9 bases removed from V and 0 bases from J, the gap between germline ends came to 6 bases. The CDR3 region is CASRSSGNTIYF. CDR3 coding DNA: TGTGCCAGTAGGAGCTCTGGAAACACCATATATTTT.

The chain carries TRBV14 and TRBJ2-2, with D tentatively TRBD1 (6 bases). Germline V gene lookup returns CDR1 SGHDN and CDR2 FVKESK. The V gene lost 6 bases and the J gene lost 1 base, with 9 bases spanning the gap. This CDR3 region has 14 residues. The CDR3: CASRRGQNTGELFF. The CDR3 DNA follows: TGTGCCAGCAGGAGGGGACAGAACACCGGGGAGCTGTTTTTT.

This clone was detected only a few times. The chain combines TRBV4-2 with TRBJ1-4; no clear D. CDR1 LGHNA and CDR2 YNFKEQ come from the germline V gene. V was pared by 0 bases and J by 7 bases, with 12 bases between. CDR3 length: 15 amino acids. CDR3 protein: CASSQDSSGTEKLFF. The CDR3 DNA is TGTGCCAGCAGCCAAGATTCCAGTGGCACTGAAAAACTGTTTTTT.

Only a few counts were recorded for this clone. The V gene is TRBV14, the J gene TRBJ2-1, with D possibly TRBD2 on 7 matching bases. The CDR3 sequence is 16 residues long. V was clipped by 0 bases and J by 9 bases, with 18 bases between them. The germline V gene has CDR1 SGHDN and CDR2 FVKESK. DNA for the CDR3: TGTGCCAGCAGCCAAGATGGTCGAGGGGGGGAGGGTGAGCAGTTCTTC. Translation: CASSQDGRGGEGEQFF.

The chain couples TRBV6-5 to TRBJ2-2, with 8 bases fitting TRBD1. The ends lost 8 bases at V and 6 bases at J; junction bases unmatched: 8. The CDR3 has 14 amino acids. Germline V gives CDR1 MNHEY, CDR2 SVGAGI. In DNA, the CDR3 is TGTGCCAGCGGAAGACAGGGGACGGCCGGGGAGCTGTTTTTT. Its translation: CASGRQGTAGELFF.

The CDR3 reads CASSYSATGENTIYF. In nucleotides, the CDR3 is TGTGCCAGCAGTTACTCAGCGACAGGCGAAAACACCATATATTTT. The V and J genes are TRBV6-5 and TRBJ1-3, with D possibly TRBD1 on 6 matching bases. V gave up 0 bases and J gave up 6 bases, with 12 bases separating them. CDR3 length: 15 residues. In germline, CDR1 is MNHEY, CDR2 SVGAGI.